Below, one T cell receptor (beta chain) is given with its context. Its antigen is not identified. The test was conducted at deep level. Using 200 ng DNA, about 30,000 T cell genomes, the sorted-subset replicate PCRs were run. Data came from immunoSEQ multiplex PCR; TCRdb stores just in-frame clones and leaves some out. Of roughly 2.1 million clones in the sample, about 92% were seen once. V shed 8 bases, J shed 4 bases, and the junction held 2 bases outside the gene matches. CDR3 length: 12 residues. CDR1 is ENHRY and CDR2 is SYGVKD in the germline V gene. This specimen belongs to a study of shared clonotypes between healthy human individuals. Study findings and constraints: Donor clonotype sharing was expected to depend on sequencing depth. Only a few donors were included, so the genetic and exposure-history diversity represented was limited.

Only CD45RO-negative cells positively selected for CCR7 counted as naive CD8 cells, so terminally differentiated effector memory CD45RA+ cells were excluded. The sample consisted of naive CD8+ T cells from PBMCs. This receptor was obtained from a man aged 18 to 29 in good health. Some clones in this sample may be carry-over from other donors' samples. This chain uses TRBV10-3 with TRBJ1-3, with 7 bases that match TRBD1. CDR3 loop: CAISGGGNTIYF. CDR3 coding DNA: TGTGCCATCTCAGGGGGAGGAAACACCATATATTTT.